This T cell receptor beta chain was sequenced for a study of CD8 T cells in Susac syndrome. Study-wide results and caveats: By the study's own acknowledgment, its TCR sequencing and HLA analysis included relatively few individuals.

When the RNA was reverse transcribed, random hexamers were used with an input of roughly 0.45 to 1 ug. TCRdb used MiXCR to reprocess the immunoSEQ multiplex PCR reads, holding one entry per CDR3 protein. Of approximately 190,000 distinct CDR3 sequences listed, under 95% are singletons. V dropped 0 bases and J dropped 5 bases, with 18 bases sitting between them. The CDR3 runs to 17 residues. Germline lookup yields CDR1 SGDLS and CDR2 YYNGEE. This clonotype appeared a single time. Antigen unknown. Negative isolation yielded the CD8+ and CD4+ T cells, while FACS enriched the TEMRA cells. The genes are TRBV9 and TRBJ2-1; D unresolved. What was sequenced was CD4+ T cells from PBMCs. This receptor was obtained from a human donor in good health. Written as DNA, the CDR3 is TGTGCCAGCAGCGTAGCTTCGGTTCTTTGGCAGAACAATGAGCAGTTCTTC. Translated: CASSVASVLWQNNEQFF.